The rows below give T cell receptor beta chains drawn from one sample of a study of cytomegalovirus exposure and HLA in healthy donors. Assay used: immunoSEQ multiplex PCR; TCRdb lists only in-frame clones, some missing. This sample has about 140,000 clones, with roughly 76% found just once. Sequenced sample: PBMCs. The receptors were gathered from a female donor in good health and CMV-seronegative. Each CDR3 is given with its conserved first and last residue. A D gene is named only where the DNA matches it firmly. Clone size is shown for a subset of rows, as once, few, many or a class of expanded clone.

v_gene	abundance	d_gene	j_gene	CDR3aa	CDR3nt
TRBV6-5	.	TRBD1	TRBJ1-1	CASSSGTGLPEAFF	TGTGCCAGCAGCTCCGGGACAGGGCTCCCTGAAGCTTTCTTT
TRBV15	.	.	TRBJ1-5	CATSRDPPRPREGNQPQHF	TGTGCCACCAGCAGAGATCCGCCCCGGCCCAGGGAAGGCAATCAGCCCCAGCATTTT
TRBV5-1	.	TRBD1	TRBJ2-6	CASSLEGQRSGANVLTF	TGCGCCAGCAGCTTGGAGGGACAGCGATCTGGGGCCAACGTCCTGACTTTC
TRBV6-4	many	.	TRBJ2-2	CASSERTDTGELFF	TGTGCCAGCAGTGAAAGGACAGACACCGGGGAGCTGTTTTTT
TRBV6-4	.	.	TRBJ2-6	CASSDAVGGANVLTF	TGTGCCAGCAGTGACGCGGTTGGAGGGGCCAACGTCCTGACTTTC
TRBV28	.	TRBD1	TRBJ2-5	CASSPPGQGAGTQYF	TGTGCCAGCAGCCCTCCGGGACAGGGGGCTGGGACCCAGTACTTC
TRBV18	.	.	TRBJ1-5	CASSPGGQPQHF	TGTGCCAGCTCACCAGGCGGTCAGCCCCAGCATTTT
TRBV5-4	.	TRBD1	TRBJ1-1	CASSYRQGGGTEAFF	TGTGCCAGCAGCTATCGACAGGGAGGCGGCACTGAAGCTTTCTTT
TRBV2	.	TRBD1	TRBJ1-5	CASSQTGLYQPQHF	TGTGCCAGCAGCCAGACAGGGCTATACCAGCCCCAGCATTTT
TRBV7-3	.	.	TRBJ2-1	CASSLYIGGTEQFF	TGTGCCAGCAGCTTATATATCGGGGGGACAGAGCAGTTCTTC
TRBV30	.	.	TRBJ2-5	CAWSVRRVQETQYF	TGTGCCTGGAGTGTACGTAGAGTCCAAGAGACCCAGTACTTC
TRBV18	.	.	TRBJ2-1	CASSPGTPGEQFF	TGTGCCAGCTCACCCGGGACACCAGGTGAGCAGTTCTTC
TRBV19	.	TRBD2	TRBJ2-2	CASSRGYGREWTGELFF	TGTGCCAGTAGTAGGGGATATGGGCGGGAGTGGACCGGGGAGCTGTTTTTT
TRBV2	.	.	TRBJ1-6	CASKSENSPLHF	TGTGCCAGCAAGTCGGAGAATTCACCCCTCCACTTT
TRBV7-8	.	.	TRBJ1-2	CASAEGGRVSGYTF	TGTGCCAGCGCTGAAGGAGGGCGGGTGAGTGGCTACACCTTC
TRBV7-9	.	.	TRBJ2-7	CASSFGPEDFAYEQYF	TGTGCCAGCAGCTTTGGACCCGAGGACTTCGCCTACGAGCAGTACTTC
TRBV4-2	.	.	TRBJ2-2	CASSQTRGGELFF	TGTGCCAGCAGCCAGACAAGGGGCGGGGAGCTGTTTTTT
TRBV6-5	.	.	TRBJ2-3	CATSVRDTQYF	TGTGCCACCTCGGTTCGAGATACGCAGTATTTT
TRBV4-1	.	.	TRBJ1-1	CASSQDRSEAFF	TGTGCCAGCAGCCAAGACAGGTCTGAAGCTTTCTTT
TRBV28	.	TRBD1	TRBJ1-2	CASSLQGASFNYGYTF	TGTGCCAGCAGTTTGCAGGGGGCATCTTTTAACTATGGCTACACCTTC
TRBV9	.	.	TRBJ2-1	CASSSDLHNEQFF	TGTGCCAGCAGCTCGGACTTGCACAATGAGCAGTTCTTC
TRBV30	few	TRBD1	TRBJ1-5	CASGQFNQPQHF	TGTGCCTCGGGACAGTTCAATCAGCCCCAGCATTTT
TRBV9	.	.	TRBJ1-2	CASSVEAGNYGYTF	TGTGCCAGCAGCGTAGAAGCAGGGAACTATGGCTACACCTTC
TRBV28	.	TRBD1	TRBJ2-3	CASSRLQGADTQYF	TGTGCCAGCAGTCGCCTGCAGGGGGCAGATACGCAGTATTTT
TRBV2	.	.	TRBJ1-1	CASSEALGGVNTEAFF	TGTGCCAGCAGTGAAGCGCTTGGGGGGGTGAACACTGAAGCTTTCTTT
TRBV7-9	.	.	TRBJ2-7	CSSSLLIEQYF	TGTTCCAGCAGCTTATTAATCGAGCAGTACTTC
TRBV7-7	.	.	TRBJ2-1	CASSLSRVSNEQFF	TGTGCCAGCAGCTTATCCAGGGTCAGCAATGAGCAGTTCTTC
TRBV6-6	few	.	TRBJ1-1	CASSYRGNTEAFF	TGTGCCAGCAGTTACAGGGGGAACACTGAAGCTTTCTTT
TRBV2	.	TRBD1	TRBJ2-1	CASSNRDRVYPNEQFF	TGTGCCAGCAGTAACCGGGACAGGGTATACCCCAATGAGCAGTTCTTC